The 20 T cell receptor beta chains below were found in one sample sequenced in a study of radiotherapy plus CTLA-4 blockade in lung cancer. Sequencing used immunoSEQ multiplex PCR; TCRdb keeps in-frame clones, though not all of them. The top ten hold roughly 8.7% of the sample, which has about 59,000 clones, 72% seen once. The sequencing here drew on peripheral blood, taken from a patient treated with radiotherapy plus ipilimumab. All receptors come from a human donor with non-small cell lung cancer whose response to radiotherapy plus ipilimumab could not be evaluated.

As DNA, the CDR3 is TGTGCCAGCAGTCCGGGGAGACAAGAGACCCAGTACTTC. Amino acids: CASSPGRQETQYF. J is TRBJ2-5 and V is TRBV6-6; weak D call: TRBD2 (5 bases). Trimming took 5 bases from V and 2 from J, leaving 9 bases between them. Germline CDR1 and CDR2: MNHNY and SVGAGI (reference sequence). The CDR3 length is 13 residues.

This chain connects TRBV27 to TRBJ1-4; 8 positions agree with TRBD1. The germline gives CDR1 MNHEY, CDR2 SMNVEV (reference sequence). The CDR3 runs to 14 residues. Trimming removed 5 bases from V and 5 bases from J; junction bases left unmatched: 4. CDR3 sequence: CASSTTGANEKLFF. The CDR3, as DNA: TGTGCCAGCAGTACGACAGGGGCCAATGAAAAACTGTTTTTT. The full variable domain, completed using reference TRBV27 and TRBJ1-4, is EAQVTQNPRYLITVTGKKLTVTCSQNMNHEYMSWYRQDPGLGLRQIYYSMNVEVTDKGDVPEGYKVSRKEKRNFPLILESPSPNQTSLYFCASSTTGANEKLFFGSGTQLSVL.

The V gene is TRBV5-1, the J gene TRBJ2-1, with 11 bases fitting TRBD2. Trimming took 7 bases from V and 3 from J; bases not matched to a gene: 9. Germline CDR1 and CDR2: SGHRS and YFSETQ. The CDR3 sequence is 16 residues long. In nucleotides, the CDR3 is TGCGCCAGCGGCCTAGCGGGAGGAGGCAACTACAATGAGCAGTTCTTC. This gives the protein CASGLAGGGNYNEQFF.

CDR3 residues: CASRLLSSVSSYEQYF. The DNA for the CDR3 is TGTGCCAGCAGACTACTTTCTAGCGTGAGCTCCTACGAGCAGTACTTC. The gene calls are TRBV2 and TRBJ2-7; tentative D call: TRBD2 (6 bases). Trimming removed 6 bases from V and 0 bases from J, with 18 bases in between. CDR1 is SNHLY, CDR2 FYNNEI, per germline. The CDR3 length is 16 residues.

This clone has only a few counts. The CDR3 here is CASSQLGTGHEQYF. The CDR3 DNA is TGTGCCAGCAGTCAACTCGGGACAGGGCACGAGCAGTACTTC. The chain is built from TRBV28 and TRBJ2-7; TRBD1 aligns across 9 bases. Germline trimming cut 5 bases from V and 5 bases from J; bases unmatched to any gene: 7. The CDR3 runs 14 residues. Germline V gene sequence: CDR1 MDHEN, CDR2 SYDVKM.

This clone was counted between two and nine times. The chain employs TRBV30 and TRBJ2-3; TRBD2 is a possible D gene (6 bases). The CDR3 runs 18 residues. V gave up 3 bases and J gave up 2 bases, with 24 bases separating them. Germline CDR1 reads GTSNPN; CDR2 reads SVGIG (reference sequence). The CDR3 bases are TGTGCCTGGAGCTCCTTGAGGTTAGGCGGGGAGACCACAGATACGCAGTATTTT. Amino acid sequence: CAWSSLRLGGETTDTQYF.

The chain joins TRBV9 to TRBJ2-7; D is ambiguous. Trimming left V 6 bases short and J 0 bases short, with 13 bases between. There are 14 residues in the CDR3. CDR1 SGDLS and CDR2 YYNGEE come from the germline V gene. The CDR3 nucleotides read TGTGCCAGCAATCGTCTGGGCATCTCCTACGAGCAGTACTTC. Amino acids: CASNRLGISYEQYF.

This clone has just a few counts. The chain joins TRBV9 to TRBJ2-5, with a possible D match to TRBD1 (7 bases). The V end lost 6 bases, the J end lost 2 bases, and 17 bases lay between the germline ends. The germline CDR1 and CDR2 sequences are SGDLS and YYNGEE. This CDR3 is built from 15 residues. The CDR3 loop reads CASTTAGQPQETQYF. The DNA of the CDR3 is TGTGCCAGCACTACGGCGGGACAGCCACAAGAGACCCAGTACTTC.

V gene TRBV11-2 combines with J gene TRBJ2-1; tentatively, D is TRBD2 (6 bases). The CDR3 loop spans 14 amino acids. Germline CDR1 reads SGHAT; CDR2 reads FQNNGV. The ends were cut back, 0 bases at V and 5 bases at J, with 8 bases in the middle. The CDR3 DNA sequence: TGTGCCAGCAGCTTAGACGGGGGTAACAATGAGCAGTTCTTC. Residues: CASSLDGGNNEQFF.

The rearrangement links TRBV30 to TRBJ1-2, with D tentatively TRBD1 (6 bases). The germline V and J ends were trimmed by 2 bases and 5 bases, with 15 bases remaining between them. The CDR3 spans 14 residues. Germline V CDR1 and CDR2: GTSNPN, SVGIG (reference sequence). This CDR3 is CAWSSANREYGYTF. CDR3 in DNA: TGTGCCTGGAGTTCGGCTAACAGGGAGTATGGCTACACCTTC.

The chain is built from TRBV5-1 and TRBJ1-1; 10 bases fit TRBD1. Germline V CDR1 and CDR2: SGHRS, YFSETQ. Trimming cost V 3 bases and J 5 bases; bases outside gene matches: 10. CDR3 length equals 16 residues. The CDR3 loop reads CASSSYSGQGVTEAFF. The CDR3, as DNA: TGCGCCAGCAGCTCCTATTCTGGACAGGGGGTTACTGAAGCTTTCTTT.

This clone was detected only once. V gene TRBV7-9 combines with J gene TRBJ1-6; no firm D call. Germline assignment: CDR1 SEHNR and CDR2 FQNEAQ (reference sequence). Trimming pared 4 bases from V and 4 bases from J, leaving 14 bases between. CDR3 length equals 16 residues. The CDR3 nucleotides read TGTGCCAGCAGCTCCCCTACAGAACTGTATAATTCACCCCTCCACTTT. Translating gives CASSSPTELYNSPLHF.

This chain joins TRBV29-1 and TRBJ2-3; TRBD2 matches 7 bases. V lost 7 bases, J lost 1 base, and 8 bases stayed unmatched. The CDR3 runs 14 residues. Germline V CDR1 and CDR2: SQVTM, ANQGSEA. The CDR3 DNA reads TGCAGCGCTCTACTAGCGACCCGCACAGATACGCAGTATTTT. It is translated as CSALLATRTDTQYF.

The chain couples TRBV27 to TRBJ2-2; D is possibly TRBD1 (6 bases). Germline values: CDR1 MNHEY, CDR2 SMNVEV (reference sequence). Deletions cut 5 bases from V and 2 bases from J, with 18 bases between. This CDR3 has 17 amino acids. CDR3 region: CASSLQGLFYNTGELFF. CDR3 sequence (DNA): TGTGCCAGCAGTCTACAGGGCTTATTCTATAACACCGGGGAGCTGTTTTTT.

V usage is TRBV7-9 and J usage is TRBJ1-3; 7 nucleotides agree with TRBD1. Per germline, CDR1 SEHNR and CDR2 FQNEAQ (reference sequence). V gave up 5 bases and J gave up 2 bases; unmatched junction bases: 9. CDR3 length: 16 amino acids. CDR3 nucleotides: TGTGCCAGCAGCGCAAGACTTGACAGGGCTGGAAACACCATATATTTT. Its protein is CASSARLDRAGNTIYF.

The V gene is TRBV4-1, the J gene TRBJ2-7; 10 bases match TRBD2. After removal of 4 bases from V and 2 bases from J, the junction contained 8 bases not matched to a gene. CDR1 MGHRA and CDR2 YSYEKL come from the germline V gene. The CDR3 consists of 16 residues. The CDR3 DNA is TGCGCCAGCAGCCCCCAGACTAGCGGGTGGACCTACGAGCAGTACTTC. Its protein is CASSPQTSGWTYEQYF.

This chain connects TRBV11-3 to TRBJ1-2; 8 nucleotides align to TRBD1. The J segment lost 7 bases and the V segment lost 0 bases, leaving 7 bases of the junction unmatched. The CDR3 sequence is 15 residues long. CDR1 is SGHNT, CDR2 YENEEA, per germline. The DNA for the CDR3 is TGTGCCAGCAGCTTAGAGCAGGGGGCGCCGGGTGGCTACACCTTC. Encoded protein: CASSLEQGAPGGYTF.

This chain connects TRBV27 to TRBJ1-1, with a possible D match to TRBD1 (6 bases). Trimming left V 7 bases short and J 4 bases short, with 19 bases between. This CDR3 has 15 amino acids. Germline loops: CDR1 MNHEY, CDR2 SMNVEV (reference sequence). DNA for the CDR3: TGTGCCAGCAATACCTCTCCAGGGGCGGGCACTGAAGCTTTCTTT. Translated: CASNTSPGAGTEAFF.

This clone was detected only a few times. The chain uses TRBV2 and TRBJ1-2, with 8 bases lining up with TRBD1. The CDR3 covers 12 residues. V dropped 11 bases and J dropped 7; count of bases not matched to a gene: 9. Germline V CDR1 and CDR2: SNHLY, FYNNEI. In DNA, the CDR3 is TGTGCCCCCAAGCAGGGGGCAGGTGGCTACACCTTC. Translating gives CAPKQGAGGYTF.

J is TRBJ2-7 and V is TRBV5-4; weak D call: TRBD2 (7 bases). This CDR3 has 14 residues. From germline, CDR1 is SGHNT and CDR2 YYREEE (reference sequence). Trimming left V 0 bases short and J 5 bases short, with 12 bases between. This chain's CDR3 is CASSLVGGPNEQYF. The CDR3 bases are TGTGCCAGCAGCTTGGTCGGGGGGCCCAACGAGCAGTACTTC.